Here is one TCR beta chain with its context. Sequencing was performed with immunoSEQ multiplex PCR; in TCRdb, only in-frame clones are kept and a portion is missing. The sample yields 75,000 or so clones, approximately 80% seen once. The data were taken from a study of blood T cell repertoires in COVID-19. The germline V and J ends were trimmed by 8 bases and 4 bases, with 9 bases remaining between them. There are 12 residues in the CDR3. Per germline, CDR1 LGHDT and CDR2 YNNKEL (reference sequence). The clonotype comes from a man in his sixties with active or convalescent COVID-19. The sequenced material came from peripheral blood. The chain joins TRBV3-1 (or the pseudogene TRBV3-2) to TRBJ1-3; D is unresolved. This chain's CDR3 is CASGSSGNTIYF. Written as DNA, the CDR3 is TGTGCCAGCGGGAGTTCCGGAAACACCATATATTTT.